This T cell receptor beta chain emerged from a study of vaccination effects on CD4 cells after COVID-19. The method was immunoSEQ multiplex PCR; TCRdb's version includes in-frame clones alone and lacks a portion of them. The sample includes 40,000 or so clones, more than 60% of them seen just once. This clone was counted only a few times. Its cognate antigen is unknown. The V gene's germline CDR1 is SGDLS and CDR2 YYNGEE. This CDR3 is 16 amino acids long. J gave up 9 bases and V 0 bases, and 7 bases lay outside the gene matches. Ahead of sequencing, the ViraFEST assay grew antigen-specific CD4+ T cells using viral peptide pools. Scientists isolated CD4+ T cells after a roughly ten-day culture period ended. This individual contracted SARS-CoV-2 between March and December 2020, as verified by PCR. It was with about 9.3 IU/ml IL-2 and 9.5 to 10 ug/ml peptides that some 2 million PBMC per well were cultured.

Sequencing was performed on CD4+ T cells from PBMCs cultured with a peptide pool, taken before COVID-19 vaccination. V is TRBV9 and J is TRBJ2-1; 12 positions agree with TRBD2. This TCR derives from a human donor who had a prior SARS-CoV-2 infection. The DNA for the CDR3 is TGTGCCAGCAGCGTAGAGCTAGCGGGAGGGTTCTCTGAGCAGTTCTTC. Residues: CASSVELAGGFSEQFF.